These 20 T cell receptor beta chains came from one sample sequenced in a study of identical twins. TCRdb independently ran MiXCR on the 5' RACE reads; one entry per CDR3 protein. In the table there are under 300,000 distinct CDR3 sequences, over 5.5% of which are singletons. The same specimen was also included in a second study, on T cells expressing NK-cell markers.

Sequences were obtained from CD8+ T cells sorted from blood. These TCRs come from a woman between 18 and 29 years old in good health.

Many counts were recorded for this clonotype. The chain uses TRBV5-1 and TRBJ1-4; D may be TRBD1 (5 bases). Germline CDR1 SGHRS, CDR2 YFSETQ. Trimming left V 4 bases short and J 0 bases short, with 16 bases between. The length of the CDR3 is 17 residues. CDR3 bases: TGCGCCAGCAGCCCGTTGGACATGACTGCAACTAATGAAAAACTGTTTTTT. It yields the protein CASSPLDMTATNEKLFF.

In DNA, the CDR3 is TGTGCCAGCAGCAAAGATAGGACTAGGGGGGATAATGAGCAGTTCTTC. Translated: CASSKDRTRGDNEQFF. V usage is TRBV21-1 and J usage is TRBJ2-1; the table gives TRBD2 as D, unverified against the DNA. TRBV21-1 is deemed a pseudogene. CDR3 length: 16 amino acids.

In its sample, this clonotype was seen a few times. This sequence joins TRBV7-9 and TRBJ2-1; 8 bases are a match to TRBD1. Unmatched junction bases numbered 10, after V lost 7 bases and J lost 2 bases. This CDR3 is built from 16 residues. Germline V gene lookup returns CDR1 SEHNR and CDR2 FQNEAQ (reference sequence). CDR3 coding DNA: TGTGCCAGCATCAACTGGACAGGGACCCCCTACAATGAGCAGTTCTTC. It is translated as CASINWTGTPYNEQFF.

This clonotype showed up just a few times. The rearrangement joins TRBV5-5 to TRBJ2-5; tentatively, D is TRBD2 (5 bases). This CDR3 contains 13 residues. The V end was cut by 4 bases, the J end by 2 bases, with 9 bases between. CDR1 SGHKS and CDR2 YYEKEE come from the germline V gene (reference sequence). DNA for the CDR3: TGTGCCAGCAGCCCGGACTTGCAAGAGACCCAGTACTTC. Encoded protein: CASSPDLQETQYF.

This clonotype was counted ten times or more. This CDR3 reads CSAVEGNQPQHF. CDR3 DNA: TGCAGTGCCGTGGAGGGAAATCAGCCCCAGCATTTT. The J gene is TRBJ1-5, the V gene TRBV20-1; unclear D gene. Looked up from germline, CDR1 is DFQATT and CDR2 is SNEGSKA (reference sequence). V dropped 6 bases and J dropped 4 bases, with 10 bases sitting between them. The CDR3 covers 12 residues.

The sample holds many counts of this clonotype. The rearrangement joins TRBV2 to TRBJ1-1; 8 bases are a match to TRBD1. V trimming: 5 bases; J trimming: 3 bases; junction bases outside the gene matches: 8. Per germline, CDR1 SNHLY and CDR2 FYNNEI. This CDR3 is 15 amino acids long. CDR3 amino acids: CASSWTGRGHTEAFF. CDR3 sequence (DNA): TGTGCCAGCAGTTGGACAGGGAGGGGTCACACTGAAGCTTTCTTT. Drawing the rest from reference TRBV2 and TRBJ1-1, the complete variable domain is EPEVTQTPSHQVTQMGQEVILRCVPISNHLYFYWYRQILGQKVEFLVSFYNNEISEKSEIFDDQFSVERPDGSNFTLKIRSTKLEDSAMYFCASSWTGRGHTEAFFGQGTRLTVV.

This clonotype was counted ten times or more. The chain combines TRBV4-3 with TRBJ2-1; no firm D call. Germline V gene lookup returns CDR1 LGHNA and CDR2 YSLEER. Trimming removed 2 bases from V and 6 bases from J, with 5 bases in between. CDR3 length equals 12 residues. The CDR3 sequence: CASSQWSNEQFF. DNA of the CDR3: TGCGCCAGCAGCCAATGGTCCAATGAGCAGTTCTTC.

This clonotype has only a few counts. The chain uses TRBV18 and TRBJ2-7; 10 positions agree with TRBD2. J gave up 4 bases and V 3 bases, and 12 bases lay outside the gene matches. Germline V gene sequence: CDR1 KGHSH, CDR2 LQKENI. This CDR3 is 17 amino acids long. CDR3 in amino acids: CASSPPSQLAGGYEQYF. CDR3 nucleotide sequence: TGTGCCAGCTCACCCCCCAGCCAATTAGCGGGAGGTTACGAGCAGTACTTC.

The sample holds a few counts of this clonotype. J is TRBJ2-1 and V is TRBV7-9; D not resolved. Looked up from germline, CDR1 is SEHNR and CDR2 is FQNEAQ (reference sequence). V gave up 3 bases and J gave up 6 bases, with 12 bases separating them. The CDR3 extends over 14 amino acids. CDR3 sequence: CASSFFSQLNEQFF. CDR3 coding DNA: TGTGCCAGCAGCTTTTTCTCCCAGCTCAATGAGCAGTTCTTC.

The chain couples TRBV12-3 or TRBV12-4 to TRBJ2-5, with D hard to call. The CDR3 extends over 14 amino acids. The V end lost 2 bases, the J end lost 2 bases, and 9 bases lay between the germline ends. This chain's CDR3 is CASSLRLWQETQYF. CDR3 coding DNA: TGTGCCAGCAGTTTACGGTTATGGCAAGAGACCCAGTACTTC.

This clonotype occurred many times. The chain employs TRBV12-5 and TRBJ2-2; D unresolved. Germline CDR1 and CDR2: LGHNT and FRNRAP. This CDR3 contains 11 residues. V lost 10 bases, J lost 7 bases, and 10 bases lay in between. In DNA form, the CDR3 reads TGTGCTACCCGCCTAGGCGGGGAGCTGTTTTTT. Its protein is CATRLGGELFF.

A few counts support this clonotype. The genes are TRBV27 and TRBJ2-7, with unresolved D. V lost 3 bases and J lost 0, with 15 bases in between. Germline loops: CDR1 MNHEY, CDR2 SMNVEV (reference sequence). This CDR3 spans 16 amino acids. Here the CDR3 DNA reads TGTGCCAGCAGTTTGCACAGAAATATGATCTCCTACGAGCAGTACTTC. Amino acid sequence: CASSLHRNMISYEQYF.

The chain is built from TRBV20-1 and TRBJ2-1; TRBD2 agrees at 11 bases. V was pared by 6 bases and J by 7 bases, with 5 bases of the junction left unmatched. Per the germline V gene, CDR1 is DFQATT and CDR2 is SNEGSKA (reference sequence). This CDR3 is 13 amino acids long. CDR3 residues: CSAEWTSGNEQFF. The CDR3 nucleotides are TGCAGTGCCGAGTGGACTAGCGGGAATGAGCAGTTCTTC.

This clonotype was counted ten times or more. This chain links TRBV7-9 with TRBJ2-1, with D unresolved. Germline V gene data show CDR1 as SEHNR and CDR2 as FQNEAQ (reference sequence). The CDR3 covers 13 residues. The V end was cut by 3 bases, the J end by 11 bases, with 14 bases between. CDR3 DNA sequence: TGTGCCAGCAGCTTCGACGACGGTCTTAAGCAGTTCTTC. Its protein product is CASSFDDGLKQFF.

This clonotype was found a few times. The rearrangement joins TRBV12-3 or TRBV12-4 to TRBJ2-1; 7 bases align to TRBD1. The CDR3 extends over 14 amino acids. The junction had 4 bases not matched to a gene; V was cut back by 1 base and J by 7 bases. CDR3 loop: CASSLDRGENEQFF. CDR3 DNA: TGTGCCAGCAGTTTAGACAGGGGTGAAAATGAGCAGTTCTTC.

This clonotype has more than one count but fewer than ten. The V and J genes are TRBV2 and TRBJ2-1; D not certain. The CDR3 covers 15 residues. CDR1 SNHLY and CDR2 FYNNEI come from the germline V gene. V dropped 1 base and J dropped 0 bases, with 7 bases sitting between them. The CDR3 nucleotides read TGTGCCAGCAGTGAAGGTGACCGCTCCTACAATGAGCAGTTCTTC. Protein: CASSEGDRSYNEQFF. Complete variable domain (other parts from reference TRBV2 and TRBJ2-1): EPEVTQTPSHQVTQMGQEVILRCVPISNHLYFYWYRQILGQKVEFLVSFYNNEISEKSEIFDDQFSVERPDGSNFTLKIRSTKLEDSAMYFCASSEGDRSYNEQFFGPGTRLTVL.

This clonotype was detected only a few times. The genes are TRBV12-3 or TRBV12-4 and TRBJ2-5, with 8 positions matching TRBD2. This CDR3 has 21 amino acids. V lost 3 bases, J lost 4 bases, and 25 bases stayed unmatched. CDR3 protein: CASSFRHEAVLRGRGVETQYF. CDR3 DNA: TGTGCCAGCAGTTTTCGTCACGAGGCAGTATTGCGGGGGCGGGGGGTAGAGACCCAGTACTTC.

The V gene is TRBV5-1, the J gene TRBJ2-6, with 8 bases lining up with TRBD1. The CDR3 length is 18 residues. The germline gives CDR1 SGHRS, CDR2 YFSETQ. V lost 5 bases, J lost 4 bases, and 14 bases stayed unmatched. The CDR3 nucleotides read TGCGCCAGCAGACCTAATCTTTTGACAGGGGCCGGGGCCAACGTCCTGACTTTC. Its translation is CASRPNLLTGAGANVLTF.

This clonotype was detected only a few times. The CDR3 here is CAISGLNSELTYEQYF. The CDR3 nucleotides read TGTGCCATCAGTGGGCTGAACAGTGAACTCACCTACGAGCAGTACTTC. This rearrangement joins TRBV10-3 to TRBJ2-7; no clear D gene. Germline assignment: CDR1 ENHRY and CDR2 SYGVKD. The CDR3 totals 16 residues. V lost 4 bases and J lost 2, with 18 bases in between.

This clonotype was counted many times. The chain recombines TRBV12-3 or TRBV12-4 with TRBJ1-1; D is ambiguous. Trimming cost V 2 bases and J 8 bases, with 3 bases left between them. CDR3 size: 10 residues. CDR3 residues: CASSLTEAFF. Written as DNA, the CDR3 is TGTGCCAGCAGTTTAACGGAAGCTTTCTTT.